This is a list of T cell receptor beta chains from one sample in a study of T cells in Graves' hyperthyroidism and ophthalmopathy. TCRdb analysed the multiplex PCR reads with MiXCR anew, one entry per CDR3 protein. The data hold roughly 570,000 distinct CDR3 sequences, with more than 45% observed a single time. Sequencing input: peripheral blood or thyroid tissue (not recorded which). The source is a woman between 18 and 29 years old with Graves' hyperthyroidism. CDR3s include the opening cysteine and the closing phenylalanine or tryptophan. Each record gives: D gene, clone size, J gene, V gene, CDR3 DNA, CDR3 protein. A D gene is named only where the DNA matches it firmly. Expanded clones are given a class, and other clones once, few, many or no size at all.

.,many,TRBJ2-5,TRBV7-2,TGTGCCAGCAGCTTTCATGTGTCAGAGACCCAGTACTTC,CASSFHVSETQYF
.,many,TRBJ2-7,TRBV5-1,TGCGCCAGCAGCCGGGACAACGAGCAGTACTTC,CASSRDNEQYF
.,.,TRBJ1-2,TRBV15,TGTGCCACCAGCCATCTGGGGGTTATGTACGGCTACACCTTC,CATSHLGVMYGYTF
.,.,TRBJ1-5,TRBV29-1,TGCAGCGCTGAGCGGGGAAGGGATCAGCCCCAGCATTTT,CSAERGRDQPQHF
TRBD1,.,TRBJ2-6,TRBV15,TGTGCCACCAGCACCCGGACAGGGAGTAGTGGTGGGGCCAACGTCCTGACTTTC,CATSTRTGSSGGANVLTF
TRBD1,many,TRBJ2-5,TRBV29-1,TGCAGCCCCCGGGACAGCCAAGAGACCCAGTACTTC,CSPRDSQETQYF
.,many,TRBJ1-2,TRBV2,TGTGCCAGCAGTGAAGGGCAGAGCTATGGCTACACCTTC,CASSEGQSYGYTF
TRBD1,.,TRBJ2-2,TRBV6-5,TGTGCCAGCAGGAGGGACAGGGCGAACACCGGGGAGCTGTCTTGG,CASRRDRANTGELSW
.,.,TRBJ2-7,TRBV7-2,TGTGCCAGCAGCCCGGGACTGGGGGACACCGGGGAGCTGTACTTC,CASSPGLGDTGELYF
TRBD2,many,TRBJ2-5,TRBV20-1,TGCAGTGCGACGACTAGCGGCAAGCCCCAAGAGACCCAGTACTTC,CSATTSGKPQETQYF
.,few,TRBJ1-1,TRBV4-1,TGCGCCAGCAGCCGAGGAGAGGGCGATGGCACTGAAGCTTTCTTT,CASSRGEGDGTEAFF
TRBD1,.,TRBJ2-2,TRBV29-1,TGCAGCGTGGGACAGCTAGGGGAGCTGTTTTTT,CSVGQLGELFF
.,.,TRBJ1-6,TRBV7-2,TGTGCCAGCAGCCTTTCGGGGGGCCGAGGATCACCCCTCCACTTT,CASSLSGGRGSPLHF
TRBD1,many,TRBJ1-1,TRBV5-6,TGTGCCAGCAGCCCGGGACAGGGGGCTGGCGGTGAAGCTTTCTTT,CASSPGQGAGGEAFF
.,.,TRBJ2-7,TRBV9,TGTGCCAGCAGCGTAGTCCACGGACGAGATGAGCAGTACTTC,CASSVVHGRDEQYF
.,.,TRBJ1-3,TRBV10-3,TGTGCCATCAGTGAAGAGGTGGACACCATATATTTT,CAISEEVDTIYF
.,.,TRBJ2-5,TRBV18,TGTGCCAGCTCGAGGGGCCAGGGGACCACGGGACAAGAGACCCAGTACTTC,CASSRGQGTTGQETQYF
.,many,TRBJ2-5,TRBV7-9,TGTGCCAGCAACTCCGGCCTCCGGGATACCCAGTACTTC,CASNSGLRDTQYF
.,.,TRBJ1-4,TRBV11-2,TGTGCCAGCAGCTTAGTCGGGGGTTCCCAGGGACTGTTTTTT,CASSLVGGSQGLFF
TRBD2,many,TRBJ2-1,TRBV7-3,TGTGCCAGCAGTCTAGCGGGAGTTAACAATGAGCAGTTCTTC,CASSLAGVNNEQFF
.,many,TRBJ1-2,TRBV7-9,TGTGCCAGCAGCCCCCCGGGCCTCGGAGGCTACACCTTC,CASSPPGLGGYTF
.,many,TRBJ2-2,TRBV19,TGTGCCAGTAGTATCAGCTGGAACACCGGGGAGCTGTTTTTT,CASSISWNTGELFF
.,many,TRBJ1-1,TRBV4-1,TGCGCCAGCAGCCAAGTCACGGTGAACACTGAAGCTTTCTTT,CASSQVTVNTEAFF
.,.,TRBJ1-4,TRBV12-3/TRBV12-4,TGTGCCAGCAGTCCGAGACAGGTCAATGAAAAACTGTTTTTT,CASSPRQVNEKLFF
TRBD2,.,TRBJ2-1,TRBV7-9,TGTGCCCCACCTGCCCCGAGGGACTACAGCAATGAGCAGTTCTTC,CAPPAPRDYSNEQFF
.,.,TRBJ2-1,TRBV6-5,TGTGCCACTATACAGGGGGGGAATGAGCAGTTCTTC,CATIQGGNEQFF
.,many,TRBJ1-5,TRBV27,TGTGCCAGCAGTTTTGCCGGAGGTGGGCAGCCCCAGCATTTT,CASSFAGGGQPQHF
TRBD1,.,TRBJ1-4,TRBV6-6,TGTGCCAGCAGGGAAAAGGGGACAGGGGTAGGAGAAAAACTGTTTTTT,CASREKGTGVGEKLFF
TRBD2,few,TRBJ2-1,TRBV20-1,TGCAGTGCCACTAGCGGGAGGTCTGAGCAGTTCTTC,CSATSGRSEQFF
TRBD2,many,TRBJ2-7,TRBV4-3,TGCGCCAGCAGCCATTTAGCGGGCCCCTACGAGCAGTACTTC,CASSHLAGPYEQYF
.,many,TRBJ1-2,TRBV12-3/TRBV12-4,TGTGCCAGCAGTTTTTACGCGGGGCACTATGGCTACACCTTC,CASSFYAGHYGYTF
TRBD1,.,TRBJ1-5,TRBV29-1,TGCAGCGTCGAGGGGGGGGACAGGGCCCCCTACGAGCATTTT,CSVEGGDRAPYEHF
.,many,TRBJ1-3,TRBV20-1,TGCAGTGCTAGTGAGGGCTCTGGAAACACCATATATTTT,CSASEGSGNTIYF
.,.,TRBJ2-3,TRBV7-2,TGTGCCAGCAGCTTAGGGCTAGAAGTCGCAGATACGCAGTATTTT,CASSLGLEVADTQYF
.,.,TRBJ1-6,TRBV9,TGTGCCAGCAGCGTAGGATGGGGGGGTTCACCCCTCCACTTT,CASSVGWGGSPLHF
.,many,TRBJ1-1,TRBV7-9,TGTGCCAAACTAGCACTTGACGGGGGGCTTAACACTGAAGCTTTCTTT,CAKLALDGGLNTEAFF
.,few,TRBJ2-3,TRBV20-1,TGCAGTGCTAGTGGTACACCGACTAGTCGTCCTGCAGATACGCAGTATTTT,CSASGTPTSRPADTQYF
TRBD2,.,TRBJ2-5,TRBV20-1,TGCAGTGCCAGCAGTTACCTAGCGGTGAGCCGGAGGGACCAGTACTTC,CSASSYLAVSRRDQYF
TRBD2,.,TRBJ2-7,TRBV5-6,TGTGCCAGCAAACCCGGGGGACTAGCGTCCTACGAGCAGTACTTC,CASKPGGLASYEQYF
TRBD1,.,TRBJ2-5,TRBV7-8,TGTGCCAGCAGACTCAGGACAGGTACTGAGGGAGAGACCCAGTACTTC,CASRLRTGTEGETQYF
.,many,TRBJ1-2,TRBV20-1,TGCAGTGCTAGAGATGGGGGCAGGCCCCGGGATGGCTACACCTTC,CSARDGGRPRDGYTF
TRBD2,few,TRBJ2-2,TRBV20-1,TGCAGTGCTCGGACTAGCGGGAGGGCCGGGGAGCTGTTTTTT,CSARTSGRAGELFF
.,.,TRBJ2-1,TRBV19,TGTGCCAGTACTGGACCTTACAGGGTTGAGCAGTTCTTC,CASTGPYRVEQFF
TRBD2,.,TRBJ2-1,TRBV20-1,TGCAGTGCTAACCGGCCCGAACTAGCGGGAGGGCCGAATGAGCAGTTCTTC,CSANRPELAGGPNEQFF
TRBD2,many,TRBJ2-7,TRBV2,TGTGCCAGCAGTGTTGAGCGGGAGCCCTACGAGCAGTACTTC,CASSVEREPYEQYF
.,.,TRBJ1-1,TRBV20-1,TGCAGTGCTACGGGACTAGCTTTCTTT,CSATGLAFF
.,.,TRBJ1-1,TRBV14,TGTGCCAGCAGCCAAGACCGCGGGTATGAAGCTTTCTTT,CASSQDRGYEAFF
.,.,TRBJ2-7,TRBV29-1,TGCAGCGTTCATACCGGGACGGTTTCCTACGAGCAGTACTTC,CSVHTGTVSYEQYF
.,many,TRBJ1-6,TRBV6-2/TRBV6-3,TGTGCCAGCAGTAAGGTGGGGACACGAGAACGGTCACCCCTCCACTTT,CASSKVGTRERSPLHF
.,.,TRBJ2-7,TRBV3-1,TGTGCCAGCAGCCCCCCCGACGGGGATTCCTACGAGCAGTACTTC,CASSPPDGDSYEQYF
.,many,TRBJ1-3,TRBV5-1,TGCGCCAGCAGCTTGGCGGGAGAGCCCTCTGGAAACACCATATATTTT,CASSLAGEPSGNTIYF
.,many,TRBJ1-3,TRBV29-1,TGCAGCGTTGTGGTAGACCTCTCTGGAAACACCATATATTTT,CSVVVDLSGNTIYF
.,.,TRBJ2-3,TRBV10-3,TGTGCCATCAGTGAGTTTTGGGAGTCCCTCACAGATACGCAGTATTTT,CAISEFWESLTDTQYF
.,.,TRBJ1-2,TRBV4-1,TGTGCCAGCAGCCCAGGACTAGCCGATGGCTACACCTTC,CASSPGLADGYTF
.,.,TRBJ2-3,TRBV29-1,TGCAGCGTTGGGGTAGGCCCTGATACGCAGTATTTT,CSVGVGPDTQYF
.,many,TRBJ2-7,TRBV10-3,TGTGCCATCAGTCCCTCTCGGGAGCAGTACTTC,CAISPSREQYF
.,many,TRBJ2-5,TRBV6-6,TGTGCCAGCAGTTACGGATCGGGGGGCGATTGGTACCAAGAGACCCAGTACTTC,CASSYGSGGDWYQETQYF